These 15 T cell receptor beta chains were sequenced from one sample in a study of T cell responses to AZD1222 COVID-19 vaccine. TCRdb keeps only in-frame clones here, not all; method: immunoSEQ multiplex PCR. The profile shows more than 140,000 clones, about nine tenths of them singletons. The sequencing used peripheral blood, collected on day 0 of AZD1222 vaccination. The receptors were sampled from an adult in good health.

The CDR3, as DNA: TGTGCCAGCAGCCCCGGACTAGCGGGAGGTAGAGAGCAGTTCTTC. It translates to CASSPGLAGGREQFF. The V call is TRBV7-3, the J call TRBJ2-1; 14 positions match TRBD2. Germline trimming cut 5 bases from V and 10 bases from J; bases unmatched to any gene: 7. This CDR3 comprises 15 residues. CDR1 SGHTA and CDR2 FQGTGA come from the germline V gene.

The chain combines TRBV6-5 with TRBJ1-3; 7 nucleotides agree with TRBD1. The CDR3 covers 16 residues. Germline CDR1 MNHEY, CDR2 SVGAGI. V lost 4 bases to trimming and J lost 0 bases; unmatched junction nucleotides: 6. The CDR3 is CASSSLDRYSGNTIYF. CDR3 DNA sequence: TGTGCCAGCAGTTCCCTGGACAGGTACTCTGGAAACACCATATATTTT.

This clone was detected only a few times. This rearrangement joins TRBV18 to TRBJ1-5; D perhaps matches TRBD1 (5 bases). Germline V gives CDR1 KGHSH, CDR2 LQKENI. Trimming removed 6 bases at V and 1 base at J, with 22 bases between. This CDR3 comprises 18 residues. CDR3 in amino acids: CASSLTSGTGSSNQPQHF. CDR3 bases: TGTGCCAGCTCGCTCACTTCCGGGACGGGGTCGAGCAATCAGCCCCAGCATTTT.

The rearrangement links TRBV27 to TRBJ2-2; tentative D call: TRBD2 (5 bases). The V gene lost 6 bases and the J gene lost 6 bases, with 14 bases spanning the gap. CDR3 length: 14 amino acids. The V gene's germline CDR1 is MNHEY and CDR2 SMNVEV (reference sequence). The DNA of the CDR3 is TGTGCCAGCAGCCTCAGACCGAGGGCCGGGGAGCTGTTTTTT. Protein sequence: CASSLRPRAGELFF.

The CDR3 reads CASSLGPTVDGYTF. CDR3 in DNA: TGTGCCAGCAGTTTGGGACCTACCGTGGATGGCTACACCTTC. The chain joins TRBV11-3 to TRBJ1-2, with D possibly TRBD1 on 5 matching bases. The V gene lost 6 bases and the J gene lost 6 bases, with 17 bases spanning the gap. This CDR3 region has 14 residues. CDR1 is SGHNT, CDR2 YENEEA, per germline.

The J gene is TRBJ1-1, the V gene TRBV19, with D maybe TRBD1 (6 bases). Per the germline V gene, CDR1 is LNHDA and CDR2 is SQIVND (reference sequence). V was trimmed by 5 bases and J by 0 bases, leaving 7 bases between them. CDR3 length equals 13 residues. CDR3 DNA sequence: TGTGCCAGTAGTCGGACAGTGAACACTGAAGCTTTCTTT. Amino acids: CASSRTVNTEAFF.

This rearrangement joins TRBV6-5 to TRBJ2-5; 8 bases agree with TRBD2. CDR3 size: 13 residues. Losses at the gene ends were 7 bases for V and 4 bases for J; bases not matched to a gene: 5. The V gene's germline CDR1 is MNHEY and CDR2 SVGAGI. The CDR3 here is CASIALAGETQYF. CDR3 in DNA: TGTGCCAGCATAGCGCTAGCGGGAGAGACCCAGTACTTC.

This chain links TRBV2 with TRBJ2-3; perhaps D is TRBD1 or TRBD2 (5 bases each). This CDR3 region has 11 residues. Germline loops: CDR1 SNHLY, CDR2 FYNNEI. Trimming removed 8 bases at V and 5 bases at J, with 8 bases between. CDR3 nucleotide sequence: TGTGCCAGCTCGGGGCGAGATACGCAGTATTTT. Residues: CASSGRDTQYF.

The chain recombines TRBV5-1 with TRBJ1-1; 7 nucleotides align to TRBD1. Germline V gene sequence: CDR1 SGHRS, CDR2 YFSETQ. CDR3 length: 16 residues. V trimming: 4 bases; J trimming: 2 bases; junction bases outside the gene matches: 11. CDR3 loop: CASSLGQVPLNTEAFF. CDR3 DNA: TGCGCCAGCAGCCTCGGACAGGTACCCCTCAACACTGAAGCTTTCTTT.

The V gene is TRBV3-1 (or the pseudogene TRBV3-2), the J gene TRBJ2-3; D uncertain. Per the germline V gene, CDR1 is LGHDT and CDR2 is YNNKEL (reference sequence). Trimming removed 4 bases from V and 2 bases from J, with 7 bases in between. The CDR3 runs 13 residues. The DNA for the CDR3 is TGTGCCAGCAGCCGCCACCCCACAGATACGCAGTATTTT. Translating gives CASSRHPTDTQYF.

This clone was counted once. CDR3 coding DNA: TGTGCCAGCAGCGCCCATCTCAGCGGGGGAGGCACCGGGGAGCTGTTTTTT. Translated, it gives CASSAHLSGGGTGELFF. This sequence joins TRBV9 and TRBJ2-2; 8 nucleotides line up with TRBD2. With 3 bases clipped from V and 4 bases from J, the junction kept 11 bases outside the gene matches. The CDR3 extends over 17 amino acids. CDR1 is SGDLS and CDR2 is YYNGEE in the germline V gene.

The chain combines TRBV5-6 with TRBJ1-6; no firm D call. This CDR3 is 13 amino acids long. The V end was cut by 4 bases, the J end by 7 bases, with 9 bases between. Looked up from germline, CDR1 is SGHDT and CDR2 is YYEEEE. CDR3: CASSPGRNSPLHF. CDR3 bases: TGTGCCAGCAGCCCTGGCCGGAATTCACCCCTCCACTTT.

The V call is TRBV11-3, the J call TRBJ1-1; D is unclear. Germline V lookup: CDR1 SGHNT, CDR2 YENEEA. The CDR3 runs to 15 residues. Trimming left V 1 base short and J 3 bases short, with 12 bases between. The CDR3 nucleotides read TGTGCCAGCAGCTTAGGCGAAGGGATTGACACTGAAGCTTTCTTT. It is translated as CASSLGEGIDTEAFF.

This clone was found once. CDR3: CASSHRAPNSPLHF. CDR3 in DNA: TGCGCCAGCAGCCACAGGGCCCCTAATTCACCCCTCCACTTT. V gene TRBV4-3 combines with J gene TRBJ1-6; D may be TRBD1 (5 bases). Germline V gives CDR1 LGHNA, CDR2 YSLEER. V shed 3 bases and J shed 6 bases, with 9 bases lying between them. This CDR3 region has 14 residues.

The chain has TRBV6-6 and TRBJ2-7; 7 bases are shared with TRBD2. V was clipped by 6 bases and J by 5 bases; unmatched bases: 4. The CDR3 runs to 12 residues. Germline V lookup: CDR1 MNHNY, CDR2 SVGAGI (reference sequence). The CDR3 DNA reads TGTGCCAGCAGCTGGGGGAGGGACGAGCAGTACTTC. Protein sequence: CASSWGRDEQYF.